What follows are 11 T cell receptor beta chains derived from one specimen sequenced in a study of shared clonotypes between healthy human individuals. The assay was immunoSEQ multiplex PCR, and TCRdb's table has in-frame clones only and misses some. The sample carries some 490,000 clones, more than 65% recorded once. Sequencing input: PBMCs. The source is a woman aged 40-49 years in good health. Some clones in this sample may be carry-over from other donors' samples.

With respect to this clone: Since a far larger clone is one base different, this is likely a read error. CDR3 amino acids: CASSEVTVTYGYTF. The CDR3 DNA follows: TGTGCCAGCAGTGAAGTGACAGTGACCTATGGCTACACCTTC. The chain links TRBV25-1 to TRBJ1-2; possibly TRBD1 for D (5 bases). There are 14 residues in the CDR3. Germline values: CDR1 MGHDK, CDR2 SYGVNS. V lost 2 bases to trimming and J lost 4 bases, with 11 bases between them.

This clone was recorded a few times. The V gene is TRBV10-1, the J gene TRBJ1-1, with a possible D match to TRBD1 (5 bases). Per the germline V gene, CDR1 is WNHNN and CDR2 is SYGVQD (reference sequence). CDR3 size: 15 residues. V lost 9 bases, J lost 1 base, and 18 bases lay in between. CDR3 region: CARNGTANENTEAFF. CDR3 bases: TGCGCCAGGAACGGGACCGCGAATGAGAACACTGAAGCTTTCTTT.

Only one count was recorded for this clone. V is TRBV7-2 and J is TRBJ2-3, with D uncertain. CDR3 length: 14 residues. V lost 2 bases to trimming and J lost 0 bases, with 6 bases between them. Germline lookup yields CDR1 SGHTA and CDR2 FQGNSA. The CDR3 DNA follows: TGTGCCAGCAGCTTACAGGCTAGCACAGATACGCAGTATTTT. Translation: CASSLQASTDTQYF.

This chain joins TRBV7-9 and TRBJ2-7, with a tentative D call TRBD2 (6 bases). The CDR3 contains 15 residues. V was cut by 3 bases and J by 6 bases, with 18 bases left in between. Germline CDR1 is SEHNR and CDR2 is FQNEAQ (reference sequence). This chain's CDR3 is CASSLAGLEFGEQYF. The CDR3 region has the DNA TGTGCCAGCAGCTTGGCGGGGCTGGAGTTCGGCGAGCAGTACTTC.

The chain employs TRBV5-1 and TRBJ1-5, with a weak D call TRBD1 (5 bases). V was clipped by 0 bases and J by 2 bases, with 9 bases between them. CDR1 is SGHRS and CDR2 is YFSETQ in the germline V gene. This CDR3 has 15 residues. The CDR3, as DNA: TGCGCCAGCAGCTTGGGGGGGAGCGGCAATCAGCCCCAGCATTTT. Its protein is CASSLGGSGNQPQHF.

This chain joins TRBV2 and TRBJ2-7; TRBD1 is a possible D gene (5 bases). Per the germline V gene, CDR1 is SNHLY and CDR2 is FYNNEI. The ends were cut back, 6 bases at V and 5 bases at J, with 17 bases in the middle. CDR3 length equals 14 residues. The CDR3 loop reads CASRREQEINEQYF. CDR3 coding DNA: TGTGCCAGCAGAAGGGAACAGGAGATCAACGAGCAGTACTTC.

In regard to this clone: This likely reflects a read error, since a far larger clone is one base away. This chain joins TRBV9 and TRBJ2-5; the match to TRBD2 covers 9 bases. The CDR3 is 15 residues long. Germline CDR1 reads SGDLS; CDR2 reads YYNGEE. The CDR3 sequence: CASSVGGRDVETLYF. Here the CDR3 DNA reads TGTGCCAGCAGCGTAGGCGGGAGGGATGTAGAGACCCTGTACTTC. Variable domain in full (rest from reference TRBV9 and TRBJ2-5): DSGVTQTPKHLITATGQRVTLRCSPRSGDLSVYWYQQSLDQGLQFLIQYYNGEERAKGNILERFSAQQFPDLHSELNLSSLELGDSALYFCASSVGGRDVETLYFGPGTRLLVL.

The chain couples TRBV5-4 to TRBJ2-2; D remains unclear. The V gene lost 0 bases and the J gene lost 7 bases, with 4 bases spanning the gap. This CDR3 comprises 12 residues. Per the germline V gene, CDR1 is SGHNT and CDR2 is YYREEE (reference sequence). DNA of the CDR3: TGTGCCAGCAGCTTGGGGCACGGGGAGCTGTTTTTT. Translated, it gives CASSLGHGELFF.

This chain links TRBV2 with TRBJ2-3; D is undetermined. Germline CDR1 and CDR2: SNHLY and FYNNEI. The germline V and J ends were trimmed by 6 bases and 1 base, with 14 bases remaining between them. The CDR3 sequence is 15 residues long. This chain's CDR3 is CASRGRWRRTDTQYF. CDR3 DNA sequence: TGTGCCAGCAGGGGCCGATGGCGCCGCACAGATACGCAGTATTTT. The full variable domain, with the rest looked up from reference TRBV2 and TRBJ2-3, is EPEVTQTPSHQVTQMGQEVILRCVPISNHLYFYWYRQILGQKVEFLVSFYNNEISEKSEIFDDQFSVERPDGSNFTLKIRSTKLEDSAMYFCASRGRWRRTDTQYFGPGTRLTVL.

This clone was seen once. This rearrangement joins TRBV28 to TRBJ2-1; perhaps TRBD2 as D (6 bases). The CDR3 covers 18 residues. The germline V gene encodes CDR1 MDHEN and CDR2 SYDVKM. V shed 4 bases and J shed 6 bases, with 25 bases lying between them. DNA of the CDR3: TGTGCCAGCAGTTCCCAAGCCCGCGGGGCGGGATGGGGCAATGAGCAGTTCTTC. It encodes CASSSQARGAGWGNEQFF.

The gene calls are TRBV6-1 and TRBJ1-2; tentative D call: TRBD1 (6 bases). This CDR3 contains 18 residues. V shed 0 bases and J shed 5 bases, with 22 bases lying between them. The germline gives CDR1 MNHNS, CDR2 SASEGT. Written as DNA, the CDR3 is TGTGCCAGCAGTGAAGCTTACGGGGGGGCCATGCGTGGGTATGGCTACACCTTC. Translating it yields CASSEAYGGAMRGYGYTF.